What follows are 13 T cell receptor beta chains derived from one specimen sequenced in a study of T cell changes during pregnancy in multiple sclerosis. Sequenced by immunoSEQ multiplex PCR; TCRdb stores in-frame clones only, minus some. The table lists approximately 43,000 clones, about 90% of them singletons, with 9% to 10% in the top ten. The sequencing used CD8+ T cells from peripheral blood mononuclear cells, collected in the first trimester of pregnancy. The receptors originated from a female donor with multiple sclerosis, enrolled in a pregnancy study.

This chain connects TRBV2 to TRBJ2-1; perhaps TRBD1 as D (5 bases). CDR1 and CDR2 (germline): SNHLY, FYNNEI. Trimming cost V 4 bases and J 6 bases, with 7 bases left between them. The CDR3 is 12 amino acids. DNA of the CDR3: TGTGCCAGCAGTGCAGGGTTCAATGAGCAGTTCTTC. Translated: CASSAGFNEQFF.

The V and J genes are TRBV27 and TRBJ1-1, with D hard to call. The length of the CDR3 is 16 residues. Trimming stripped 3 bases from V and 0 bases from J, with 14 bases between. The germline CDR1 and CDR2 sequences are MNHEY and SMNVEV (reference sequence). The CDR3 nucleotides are TGTGCCAGCAGTTTCGCCGGAGATCGCATGAACACTGAAGCTTTCTTT. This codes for CASSFAGDRMNTEAFF.

The CDR3 DNA reads as TGTGCCAGCAGCGTAGAAGCTAGCGGGCTAAACATTCAGTACTTC. Its translation: CASSVEASGLNIQYF. V usage is TRBV9 and J usage is TRBJ2-4, with TRBD2 matching 8 bases. Per the germline V gene, CDR1 is SGDLS and CDR2 is YYNGEE. This CDR3 spans 15 amino acids. V shed 0 bases, J shed 6 bases, and the junction held 5 bases outside the gene matches.

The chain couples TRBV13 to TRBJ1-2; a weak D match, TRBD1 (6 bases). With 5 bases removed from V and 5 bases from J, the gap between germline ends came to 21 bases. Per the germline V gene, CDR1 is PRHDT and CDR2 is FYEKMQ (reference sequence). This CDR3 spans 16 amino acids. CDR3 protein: CASSPGRTVPLYGYTF. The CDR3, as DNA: TGTGCCAGCAGCCCCGGCAGGACAGTGCCCTTATATGGCTACACCTTC.

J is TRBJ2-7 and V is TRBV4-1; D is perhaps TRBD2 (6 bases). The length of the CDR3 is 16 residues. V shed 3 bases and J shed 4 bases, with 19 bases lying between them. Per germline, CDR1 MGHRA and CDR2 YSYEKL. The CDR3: CASSQDYPGAIYEQYF. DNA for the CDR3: TGCGCCAGCAGCCAGGACTACCCGGGAGCCATATACGAGCAGTACTTC.

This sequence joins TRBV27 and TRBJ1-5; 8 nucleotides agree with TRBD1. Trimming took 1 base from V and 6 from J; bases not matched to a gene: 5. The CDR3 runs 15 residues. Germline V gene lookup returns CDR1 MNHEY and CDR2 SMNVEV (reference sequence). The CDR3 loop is CASSLYQGAGQPQHF. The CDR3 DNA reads TGTGCCAGCAGTTTATATCAGGGGGCCGGTCAGCCCCAGCATTTT.

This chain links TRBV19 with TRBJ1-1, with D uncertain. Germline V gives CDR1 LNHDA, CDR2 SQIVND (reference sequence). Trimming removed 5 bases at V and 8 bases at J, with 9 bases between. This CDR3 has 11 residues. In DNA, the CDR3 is TGTGCCAGTAGTCCTCACTGGGAAGCTTTCTTT. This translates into CASSPHWEAFF.

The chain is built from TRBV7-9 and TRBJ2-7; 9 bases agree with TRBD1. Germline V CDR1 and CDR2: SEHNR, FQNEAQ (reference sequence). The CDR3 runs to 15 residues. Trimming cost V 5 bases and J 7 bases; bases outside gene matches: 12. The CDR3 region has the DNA TGTGCCAGCAGCACAGAAGGGACAGGGTTGAGAGAGCAGTACTTC. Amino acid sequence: CASSTEGTGLREQYF. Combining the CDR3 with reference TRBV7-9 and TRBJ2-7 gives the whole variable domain DTGVSQNPRHKITKRGQNVTFRCDPISEHNRLYWYRQTLGQGPEFLTYFQNEAQLEKSRLLSDRFSAERPKGSFSTLEIQRTEQGDSAMYLCASSTEGTGLREQYFGPGTRLTVT.

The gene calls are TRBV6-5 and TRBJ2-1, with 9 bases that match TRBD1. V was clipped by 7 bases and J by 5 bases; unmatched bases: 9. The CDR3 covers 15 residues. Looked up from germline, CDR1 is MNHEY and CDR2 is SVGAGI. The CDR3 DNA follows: TGTGCCAGCAACCCGGACAGGGGAGTAAACAATGAGCAGTTCTTC. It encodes CASNPDRGVNNEQFF.

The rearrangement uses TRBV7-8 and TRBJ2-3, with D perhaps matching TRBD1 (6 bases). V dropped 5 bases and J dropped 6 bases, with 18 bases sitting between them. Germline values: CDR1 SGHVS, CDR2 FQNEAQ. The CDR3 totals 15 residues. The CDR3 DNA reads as TGTGCCAGCAGCCTTGACAGGACCGTCTTTGATACGCAGTATTTT. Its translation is CASSLDRTVFDTQYF.

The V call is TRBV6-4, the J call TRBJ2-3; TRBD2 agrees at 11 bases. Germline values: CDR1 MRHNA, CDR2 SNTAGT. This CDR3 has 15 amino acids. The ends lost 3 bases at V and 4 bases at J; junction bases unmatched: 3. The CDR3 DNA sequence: TGTGCCAGCAGTGATGGGACTAGCGGTTCAGATACGCAGTATTTT. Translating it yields CASSDGTSGSDTQYF.

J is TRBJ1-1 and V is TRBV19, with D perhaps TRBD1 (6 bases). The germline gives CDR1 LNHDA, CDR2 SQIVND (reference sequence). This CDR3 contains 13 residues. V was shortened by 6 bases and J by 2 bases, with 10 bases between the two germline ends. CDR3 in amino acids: CASRKGTNTEAFF. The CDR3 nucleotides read TGTGCCAGTAGGAAGGGGACAAACACTGAAGCTTTCTTT.

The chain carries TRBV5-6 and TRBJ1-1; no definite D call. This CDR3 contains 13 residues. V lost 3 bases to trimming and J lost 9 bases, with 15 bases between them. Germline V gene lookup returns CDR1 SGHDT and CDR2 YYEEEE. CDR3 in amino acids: CASSSGLRRKAFF. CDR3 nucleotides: TGTGCCAGCAGCTCAGGACTCAGGCGTAAAGCTTTCTTT.